The clone carrying this T cell receptor (beta chain) has just a few counts. The target antigen is unknown. Germline-derived CDR1 and CDR2 are LGHDT and YNNKEL (reference sequence). CDR3 size: 16 residues. The V end lost 6 bases, the J end lost 2 bases, and 19 bases lay between the germline ends. The sample comes from a study of T cells in Graves' hyperthyroidism and ophthalmopathy. Study at large: Before any treatment, at initial diagnosis, peripheral blood was collected. The study, taken as a whole, reports: Also found in blood were most expanded thyroid clonotypes above 0.001.

Ophthalmopathy patients showed a Clinical Activity Score of at least 3, NOSPECS grade of at least 4 and duration under 3 months. Patients having uncontrolled infection, another autoimmune disease, pregnancy or lactation were not included. RNA transcripts provided the source from which TCR beta CDR3 regions were amplified. The HTBI set primed first-round TCR CDR3 RT-PCR. TCRdb re-called the multiplex PCR reads through MiXCR, storing one row per CDR3 protein. This sample yields more than 450,000 distinct CDR3 sequences, of which less than 20% are seen a single time; less than 55% belongs to the top ten.

The material sequenced was blood. This clonotype was sampled from a man in his forties with Graves' ophthalmopathy. The chain links TRBV3-1 to TRBJ1-1; D possibly corresponds to TRBD1 (5 bases). The DNA for the CDR3 is TGTGCCAGCAGTGAATCCCCCCTAAGGGGTAACACTGAAGCTTTCTTT. Encoded protein: CASSESPLRGNTEAFF.